Each of the 9 T cell receptor beta chains below was sequenced from the same sample in a study of blood T cell repertoires in COVID-19. Method: immunoSEQ multiplex PCR; TCRdb's copy keeps in-frame clones and lacks some. The sample contains hundreds of thousands of clones, 70% to 90% of which appear only once. Sequencing was performed on PBMCs or T cells enriched from blood (not recorded which). The receptors stem from a woman in her forties or fifties with acute COVID-19.

The rearrangement joins TRBV9 to TRBJ2-3; 14 bases agree with TRBD2. V was clipped by 3 bases and J by 6 bases; unmatched bases: 6. Germline CDR1 SGDLS, CDR2 YYNGEE. This CDR3 is built from 16 residues. CDR3 sequence (DNA): TGTGCCAGCAGCGCGGGGACTAGCGGGGGTCTGGATACGCAGTATTTT. Protein sequence: CASSAGTSGGLDTQYF.

This chain uses TRBV3-1 (or the pseudogene TRBV3-2) with TRBJ2-3; D is uncertain. Trimming took 1 base from V and 3 from J, leaving 8 bases between them. CDR1 and CDR2 (germline): LGHDT, YNNKEL (reference sequence). The CDR3 is 14 amino acids. The CDR3: CASSQAGWTDTQYF. The CDR3 coding sequence is TGTGCCAGCAGCCAAGCGGGTTGGACAGATACGCAGTATTTT.

The chain recombines TRBV9 with TRBJ1-2; TRBD1 is a possible D gene (6 bases). Germline V lookup: CDR1 SGDLS, CDR2 YYNGEE. Trimming shortened V by 3 bases and J by 5 bases, and 14 bases separated the two germline ends. This CDR3 region has 14 residues. CDR3 protein: CASSASTGLYGYTF. DNA of the CDR3: TGTGCCAGCAGCGCGTCTACAGGGTTATATGGCTACACCTTC.

The chain is built from TRBV27 and TRBJ2-1; the match to TRBD1 covers 7 bases. From germline, CDR1 is MNHEY and CDR2 SMNVEV (reference sequence). The trim removed 5 bases at V and 4 bases at J, leaving 11 bases unmatched. The CDR3 has 16 amino acids. The CDR3 nucleotides are TGTGCCAGCAGTAGCGCAGGGGGTGGGGTATACAATGAGCAGTTCTTC. This gives the protein CASSSAGGGVYNEQFF.

The chain recombines TRBV19 with TRBJ1-5, with TRBD1 identical over 12 bases. CDR1 is LNHDA, CDR2 SQIVND, per germline (reference sequence). The CDR3 covers 15 residues. V trimming: 9 bases; J trimming: 4 bases; junction bases outside the gene matches: 7. CDR3 DNA sequence: TGTGCCAGCTCCGGGACAGGGGGCCGAAATCAGCCCCAGCATTTT. Amino acids: CASSGTGGRNQPQHF.

The V and J genes are TRBV7-3 and TRBJ1-1; D remains unclear. The ends were cut back, 2 bases at V and 1 base at J, with 8 bases in the middle. CDR3 length equals 14 residues. Germline V lookup: CDR1 SGHTA, CDR2 FQGTGA. The CDR3 coding sequence is TGTGCCAGCAGCTTATCGGGAGAGAACACTGAAGCTTTCTTT. Its protein is CASSLSGENTEAFF.

The gene calls are TRBV5-5 and TRBJ1-1, with 9 bases that match TRBD1. The CDR3 has 16 amino acids. Trimming at V came to 4 bases and at J to 4 bases, leaving 11 bases not matched to a gene. The germline gives CDR1 SGHKS, CDR2 YYEKEE (reference sequence). Here the CDR3 DNA reads TGTGCCAGCAGCACGCTTGGGACAGGGATCGTCACTGAAGCTTTCTTT. Translated, it gives CASSTLGTGIVTEAFF.

Details on this clone: Other DNA sequences of this sample code for an identical CDR3. The chain carries TRBV20-1 and TRBJ2-3, with D possibly matching TRBD2 (6 bases). The ends were cut back, 3 bases at V and 5 bases at J, with 6 bases in the middle. This CDR3 has 11 amino acids. Germline CDR1 and CDR2: DFQATT and SNEGSKA (reference sequence). CDR3 nucleotide sequence: TGCAGTGCTAGGGGGGGAGATACGCAGTATTTT. Its translation: CSARGGDTQYF.

The gene calls are TRBV21-1 and TRBJ1-6. TRBV21-1 is a known pseudogene. The CDR3 is 16 amino acids. In DNA form, the CDR3 reads TGTGCCAGCTTAGGCGGGGTTTGGTCCTATAATTCACCCCTCCACTTT. Translated: CASLGGVWSYNSPLHF.